This paragraph reports one TCR beta chain. Its antigen remains unknown. This entry comes from a study of cytomegalovirus exposure and HLA in healthy donors. With 60 Vbeta and 13 Jbeta primers, the PCR was carried out. Sequenced by immunoSEQ multiplex PCR; TCRdb stores in-frame clones only, minus some. The sample lists about 130,000 clones; around 85% were seen once. The germline V gene has CDR1 GTSNPN and CDR2 SVGIG (reference sequence). V lost 4 bases and J lost 3, with 8 bases in between. CDR3 size: 12 residues. Study-level results: Some highly shared sequence variants likely arose as a pipeline artifact. TCR beta sequences reportedly predicted most subjects' HLA-A and HLA-B alleles accurately. In a later analysis, roughly 17,000 TCR beta sequences were associated with HLA alleles at 0.05 false discovery rate.

The sequenced sample was PBMCs. This receptor was obtained from a woman aged 25-40 years in good health and CMV-seropositive. V and J are TRBV30 and TRBJ2-3; a possible D gene is TRBD1 (5 bases). In DNA form, the CDR3 reads TGTGCCTGGAACCCAGGGACAGATACGCAGTATTTT. It codes for CAWNPGTDTQYF.